The following is a T cell receptor (beta chain) sequence with its context. Its target is not known. This record belongs to a study of Ad26.COV2.S vaccination and SARS-CoV-2 variants. Overall study: The study gave Ad26.COV2.S intramuscularly, once or twice 56 days apart. Study findings and constraints: The placebo group had lower spike-specific TCR breadth than the vaccine recipients did. Substantial post-vaccination breadth of spike-specific CD8+ and CD4+ T cell responses was reported.

Some clones are missing from TCRdb's copy, which holds only in-frame ones; the method was immunoSEQ multiplex PCR. Here the sample spans fewer than 900,000 clones, roughly nine tenths being singletons. Looked up from germline, CDR1 is LNHDA and CDR2 is SQIVND (reference sequence). Trimming shortened V by 3 bases and J by 9 bases, and 9 bases separated the two germline ends. The CDR3 contains 12 residues. The treatment here: around 19 received Ad26.COV2.S at low or high dose, single or two shots; about five received placebo; per-sample allocation not given. Collection of samples fell on day 63 after the first vaccine or placebo injection. An Ad26 vector that expressed Wuhan-strain SARS-CoV-2 spike constituted the vaccine.

The gene calls are TRBV19 and TRBJ1-5; D remains unclear. The sequenced sample was peripheral blood, obtained in a trial of Ad26.COV2.S vaccine versus placebo. The clonotype comes from a person aged 18 to 65 who received the Ad26.COV2.S COVID-19 vaccine or a placebo. CDR3 sequence: CASSIWERPQHF. DNA for the CDR3: TGTGCCAGTAGTATTTGGGAACGGCCCCAGCATTTT.